These 20 T cell receptor beta chains share one sample of origin, sequenced in a study of regulatory T cells in long-lasting Graves disease. Time point specified: persistent/refractory GD, antithyroid drugs over 5 years with positive TRAb. RNA extracted from PBMCs served as the sequencing template. HTBI primers from iRepertoire and Arm-PCR of CDR3 regions yielded the TCR beta libraries. TCRdb re-analysed the multiplex PCR reads in MiXCR, keeping a single row per CDR3 protein. The table shows under 350,000 distinct CDR3 sequences, with around 23% occurring only once. The sample consisted of peripheral blood mononuclear cells (PBMCs), taken when the disease was refractory, from a patient treated with antithyroid drugs. These receptors were taken from a female donor with Graves disease.

The sample holds a few counts of this clonotype. V gene TRBV25-1 combines with J gene TRBJ1-3, with D tentatively TRBD1 (5 bases). This CDR3 comprises 13 residues. Between the trimmed V and J ends, which lost 3 bases and 8 bases, there was a span of 11 bases. CDR1 and CDR2 from the germline V gene are MGHDK and SYGVNS. The CDR3 DNA is TGTGCCAGCAGTGAGTCCCCGGGGGACACCATATATTTT. Protein product: CASSESPGDTIYF.

This clonotype was counted between two and nine times. V usage is TRBV6-2 or TRBV6-3 and J usage is TRBJ1-2; D remains unclear. The CDR3 is 12 amino acids. V was clipped by 8 bases and J by 4 bases, with 11 bases between them. Germline CDR1 MNHEY, CDR2 SVGEGT. This CDR3 reads CASEETGYGYTF. The DNA for the CDR3 is TGTGCCAGCGAAGAGACGGGCTATGGCTACACCTTC.

Comment on this clonotype: This may be a read error: a much more frequent sequence differs by one nucleotide. The rearrangement joins TRBV11-2 to TRBJ1-2, with D possibly matching TRBD1 (5 bases). The germline V gene encodes CDR1 SGHAT and CDR2 FQNNGV. CDR3 length equals 14 residues. The CDR3 loop reads CASSPTGSNYGYAF. CDR3 DNA: TGTGCCAGCAGCCCAACAGGATCCAACTATGGCTACGCCTTC.

There are many counts of this clonotype. This chain joins TRBV2 and TRBJ2-5; D call uncertain. V was cut by 7 bases and J by 5 bases, with 14 bases left in between. Germline V CDR1 and CDR2: SNHLY, FYNNEI. This CDR3 comprises 13 residues. This CDR3 reads CASNRLGVETQYF. The CDR3, as DNA: TGTGCCAGCAATCGGCTAGGCGTGGAGACCCAGTACTTC. Based on the CDR3 plus reference TRBV2 and TRBJ2-5, the full variable domain is EPEVTQTPSHQVTQMGQEVILRCVPISNHLYFYWYRQILGQKVEFLVSFYNNEISEKSEIFDDQFSVERPDGSNFTLKIRSTKLEDSAMYFCASNRLGVETQYFGPGTRLLVL.

This sequence joins TRBV30 and TRBJ1-4; TRBD1 matches 8 bases. V lost 0 bases, J lost 8 bases, and 8 bases stayed unmatched. The CDR3 runs to 15 residues. In germline, CDR1 is GTSNPN, CDR2 SVGIG (reference sequence). The CDR3, as DNA: TGTGCCTGGAGTGTACTAGGGACAGGCGGAGAAAAACTGTTTTTT. Translation gives CAWSVLGTGGEKLFF.

This clonotype was detected many times. This sequence joins TRBV6-2 or TRBV6-3 and TRBJ2-5, with D uncertain. The CDR3 is made up of 13 amino acids. Between the trimmed V and J ends, which lost 2 bases and 4 bases, there was a span of 8 bases. Per germline, CDR1 MNHEY and CDR2 SVGEGT. CDR3 nucleotides: TGTGCCAGCAGTTACCCCGGACGAGAGACCCAGTACTTC. Translation gives CASSYPGRETQYF.

The rearrangement uses TRBV6-2 or TRBV6-3 and TRBJ2-7, with 7 nucleotides matching TRBD2. With 5 bases clipped from V and 2 bases from J, the junction kept 6 bases outside the gene matches. This CDR3 comprises 14 residues. Germline lookup yields CDR1 MNHEY and CDR2 SVGEGT. The CDR3 coding sequence is TGTGCCAGCAGTGACCTGGGACTAACCTACGAGCAGTACTTC. As protein: CASSDLGLTYEQYF.

At least ten counts were recorded for this clonotype. The V and J genes are TRBV3-1 and TRBJ1-6; 7 bases map to TRBD1. CDR1 and CDR2 from the germline V gene are LGHDT and YNNKEL (reference sequence). The CDR3 sequence is 15 residues long. Trimming cost V 0 bases and J 10 bases; bases outside gene matches: 6. As DNA, the CDR3 is TGTGCCAGCAGCCAAGAATGGACAGGAAGATCACCCCTCCACTTT. It encodes CASSQEWTGRSPLHF.

This clonotype showed up many times. The chain carries TRBV28 and TRBJ1-1, with 10 bases identical to TRBD1. The CDR3 runs 15 residues. Looked up from germline, CDR1 is MDHEN and CDR2 is SYDVKM. J gave up 3 bases and V 6 bases, and 7 bases lay outside the gene matches. In DNA, the CDR3 is TGTGCCAGCAGCCGACAGGGGGCATCTCACACTGAAGCTTTCTTT. Its protein product is CASSRQGASHTEAFF.

This clonotype was counted at least ten times. This sequence joins TRBV6-1 and TRBJ1-1; D possibly corresponds to TRBD1 (5 bases). This CDR3 contains 11 residues. The germline gives CDR1 MNHNS, CDR2 SASEGT. V lost 6 bases, J lost 7 bases, and 9 bases lay in between. The CDR3 here is CASRRGFEAFF. The DNA of the CDR3 is TGTGCCAGCAGGCGGGGCTTTGAAGCTTTCTTT.

This clonotype was seen ten or more times. V gene TRBV28 combines with J gene TRBJ2-7; 9 positions match TRBD1. Trimming took 3 bases from V and 5 from J; bases not matched to a gene: 8. This CDR3 region has 15 residues. Looked up from germline, CDR1 is MDHEN and CDR2 is SYDVKM. The CDR3 spells CASSLRWTGDDEQYF. The CDR3 DNA follows: TGTGCCAGCAGTTTGCGTTGGACAGGGGACGACGAGCAGTACTTC. The full variable domain, with the rest looked up from reference TRBV28 and TRBJ2-7, is DVKVTQSSRYLVKRTGEKVFLECVQDMDHENMFWYRQDPGLGLRLIYFSYDVKMKEKGDIPEGYSVSREKKERFSLILESASTNQTSMYLCASSLRWTGDDEQYFGPGTRLTVT.

CDR3 nucleotides: TGTGCCAGTAGAAGACTAGCGGGAGAGAAAGGGACCCAGTACTTC. Its protein product is CASRRLAGEKGTQYF. The rearrangement links TRBV19 to TRBJ2-5, with 12 bases aligning to TRBD2. Trimming at V came to 6 bases and at J to 7 bases, leaving 9 bases not matched to a gene. Germline CDR1 reads LNHDA; CDR2 reads SQIVND (reference sequence). The CDR3 loop spans 15 amino acids.

This clonotype was counted many times. The chain couples TRBV28 to TRBJ1-2, with TRBD1 as a possible D gene (5 bases). The ends were cut back, 7 bases at V and 7 bases at J, with 25 bases in the middle. This CDR3 has 16 residues. Germline-derived CDR1 and CDR2 are MDHEN and SYDVKM. CDR3 bases: TGTGCCAGCACCGCACCCGAGGGGTTCTGGGTAGGTGGCTACACCTTC. This encodes CASTAPEGFWVGGYTF.

There are many counts of this clonotype. This rearrangement joins TRBV12-3 or TRBV12-4 to TRBJ2-5, with D possibly matching TRBD1 (6 bases). The CDR3 is 12 residues long. Trimming stripped 5 bases from V and 5 bases from J, with 9 bases between. In nucleotides, the CDR3 is TGTGCCAGCAGTCAGGGGATGGAGACCCAGTACTTC. Amino acids: CASSQGMETQYF.

Concerning this clonotype: This sequence may be a read error, since a much larger clone differs from it by one base. V is TRBV6-8 and J is TRBJ1-2, with a weak D call TRBD1 (5 bases). Trimming removed 11 bases at V and 2 bases at J, with 12 bases between. The CDR3 totals 12 residues. Germline lookup yields CDR1 MNHGY and CDR2 SAAAGT. The CDR3 here is CAGHGANYGYTF. The CDR3 coding sequence is TGTGCCGGCCACGGGGCCAACTATGGCTACACCTTC.

In its sample, this clonotype was seen once. This chain links TRBV5-1 with TRBJ2-5; a weak D match, TRBD2 (5 bases). The germline V and J ends were trimmed by 4 bases and 5 bases, with 27 bases remaining between them. Germline V CDR1 and CDR2: SGHRS, YFSETQ. CDR3 length equals 18 residues. The CDR3, as DNA: TGCGCCAGCAGCCCACGAGAGGGAAGGGCGCATATTGGCGAGACCCAGTACTTC. Translated: CASSPREGRAHIGETQYF.

This clonotype has just a few counts. This chain links TRBV7-8 with TRBJ2-5; the D gene is possibly TRBD2 (6 bases). V dropped 5 bases and J dropped 3 bases, with 13 bases sitting between them. CDR1 and CDR2 (germline): SGHVS, FQNEAQ. The CDR3 has 14 residues. CDR3 sequence (DNA): TGTGCCAGCAGCCCCGGGACTGACGAAGAGACCCAGTACTTC. Its protein product is CASSPGTDEETQYF.

This clonotype was counted a few times. The V and J genes are TRBV27 and TRBJ1-4, with no clear D. CDR3 length: 12 amino acids. In germline, CDR1 is MNHEY, CDR2 SMNVEV (reference sequence). The V end lost 4 bases, the J end lost 0 bases, and 0 bases lay between the germline ends. The CDR3 protein is CASSSTNEKLFF. In DNA, the CDR3 is TGTGCCAGCAGTTCAACTAATGAAAAACTGTTTTTT.

This chain links TRBV19 with TRBJ1-5; 8 nucleotides match TRBD1. V shed 1 base, J shed 7 bases, and the junction held 6 bases outside the gene matches. The CDR3 extends over 15 amino acids. In germline, CDR1 is LNHDA, CDR2 SQIVND (reference sequence). CDR3 loop: CASSIGTGRGQPQHF. CDR3 DNA sequence: TGTGCCAGTAGTATAGGGACAGGGCGAGGGCAGCCCCAGCATTTT.

This clonotype was observed a handful of times. The rearrangement uses TRBV7-8 and TRBJ2-2; either TRBD1 or TRBD2 may supply D (6 bases each). The germline V gene has CDR1 SGHVS and CDR2 FQNEAQ. This CDR3 is 15 amino acids long. V was shortened by 4 bases and J by 4 bases, with 13 bases between the two germline ends. This CDR3 is CASSSTRTATGELFF. In nucleotides, the CDR3 is TGTGCCAGCAGCTCGACTAGGACAGCCACCGGGGAGCTGTTTTTT.